This T cell receptor (beta chain) was documented in a study of PD-1 blockade in mismatch repair-deficient tumors. Findings of the study overall: After pembrolizumab, tumor-resident clones rose rapidly, then generally contracted before radiologic responses.

Remarks on this clone: Its cognate antigen is unknown.

Assay used: immunoSEQ multiplex PCR; TCRdb lists only in-frame clones, some missing. This sample has 120,000 or so clones, with 86% found just once. The receptor's source is an adult with mismatch repair-deficient cancer. Source: peripheral blood, taken 44 weeks after starting pembrolizumab.

Here the CDR3 reads CASSSRGASGNEQFF. The CDR3 nucleotides are TGTGCCAGCAGCTCTCGGGGGGCTAGCGGGAATGAGCAGTTCTTC. V usage is TRBV13 and J usage is TRBJ2-1; 8 bases map to TRBD2. Trimming removed 4 bases from V and 7 bases from J; junction bases left unmatched: 9. CDR1 is PRHDT, CDR2 FYEKMQ, per germline (reference sequence). The CDR3 covers 15 residues.